This TCR beta chain came from a study of blood T cell repertoires in COVID-19. The wider study: Sample material is recorded as cDNA or gDNA derived from T cells, B-cell-depleted T cells, or PBMCs.

The CDR3 covers 14 residues. V dropped 4 bases and J dropped 0 bases, with 13 bases sitting between them. CDR1 and CDR2 (germline): GTSNPN, SVGIG (reference sequence). Participants were aged roughly 18 to 89 years from some 24 US areas. Categorization into cohorts depended on clinical history that participants reported. Using immunoSEQ multiplex PCR, the repertoire was profiled, and TCRdb retains in-frame clones only, with some absent. The table has about 310,000 clones, 85% seen once. The material sequenced was PBMCs or T cells enriched from blood (not recorded which). This rearrangement joins TRBV30 to TRBJ2-7, with D perhaps TRBD1 (7 bases). The clonotype comes from a woman in her 30s who had been exposed to COVID-19. The CDR3 protein is CAWKEGAGSYEQYF. The CDR3 DNA is TGTGCCTGGAAGGAGGGGGCGGGCTCCTACGAGCAGTACTTC.